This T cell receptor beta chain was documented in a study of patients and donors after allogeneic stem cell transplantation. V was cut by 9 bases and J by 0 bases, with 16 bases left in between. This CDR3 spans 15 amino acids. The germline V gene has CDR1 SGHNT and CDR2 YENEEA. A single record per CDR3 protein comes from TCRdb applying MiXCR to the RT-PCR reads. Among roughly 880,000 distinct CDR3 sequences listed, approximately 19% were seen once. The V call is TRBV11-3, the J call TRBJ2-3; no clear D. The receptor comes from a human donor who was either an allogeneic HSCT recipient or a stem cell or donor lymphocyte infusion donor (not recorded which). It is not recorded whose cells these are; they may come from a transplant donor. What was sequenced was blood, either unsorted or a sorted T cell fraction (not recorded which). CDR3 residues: CASLSDGASTDTQYF. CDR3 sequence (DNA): TGTGCCAGTTTATCGGACGGAGCTAGCACAGATACGCAGTATTTT.